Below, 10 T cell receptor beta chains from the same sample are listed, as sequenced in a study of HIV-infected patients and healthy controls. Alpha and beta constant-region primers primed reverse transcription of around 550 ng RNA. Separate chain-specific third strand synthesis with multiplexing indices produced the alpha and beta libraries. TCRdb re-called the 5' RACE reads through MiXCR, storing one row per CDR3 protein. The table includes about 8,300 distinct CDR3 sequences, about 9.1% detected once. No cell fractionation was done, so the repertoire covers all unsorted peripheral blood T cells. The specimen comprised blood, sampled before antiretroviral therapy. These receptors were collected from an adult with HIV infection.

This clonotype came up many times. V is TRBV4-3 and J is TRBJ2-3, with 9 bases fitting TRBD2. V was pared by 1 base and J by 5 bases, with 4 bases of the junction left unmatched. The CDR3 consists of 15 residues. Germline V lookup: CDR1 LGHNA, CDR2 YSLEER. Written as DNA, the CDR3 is TGCGCCAGCAGCCAAGGGGCTAGCGGGATAGATACGCAGTATTTT. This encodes CASSQGASGIDTQYF.

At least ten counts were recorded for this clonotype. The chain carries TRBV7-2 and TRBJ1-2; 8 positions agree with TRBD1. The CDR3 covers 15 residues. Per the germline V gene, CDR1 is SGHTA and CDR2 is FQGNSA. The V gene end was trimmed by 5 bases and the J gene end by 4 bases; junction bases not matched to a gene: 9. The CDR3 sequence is CASSLAGGKVYGYTF. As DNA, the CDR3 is TGTGCCAGCAGCCTCGCAGGGGGCAAGGTCTATGGCTACACCTTC.

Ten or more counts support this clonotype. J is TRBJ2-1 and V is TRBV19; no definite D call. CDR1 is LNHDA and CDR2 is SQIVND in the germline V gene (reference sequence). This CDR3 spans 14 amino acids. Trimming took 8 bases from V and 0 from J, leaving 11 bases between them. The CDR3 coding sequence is TGTGCCAGTGCGGAGTTACCCTCCTACAATGAGCAGTTCTTC. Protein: CASAELPSYNEQFF.

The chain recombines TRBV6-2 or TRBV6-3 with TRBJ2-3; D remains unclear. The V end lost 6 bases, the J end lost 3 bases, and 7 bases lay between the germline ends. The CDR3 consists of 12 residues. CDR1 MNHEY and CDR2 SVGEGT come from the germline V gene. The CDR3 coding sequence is TGTGCCAGCAGCCACCCAACAGATACGCAGTATTTT. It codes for CASSHPTDTQYF.

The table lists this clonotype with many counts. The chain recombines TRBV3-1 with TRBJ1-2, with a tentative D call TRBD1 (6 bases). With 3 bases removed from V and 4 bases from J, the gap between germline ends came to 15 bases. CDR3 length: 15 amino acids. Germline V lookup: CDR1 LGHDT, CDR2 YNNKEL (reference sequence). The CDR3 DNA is TGTGCCAGCAGCCAGGGGGGGCTATGGGGCTATGGCTACACCTTC. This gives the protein CASSQGGLWGYGYTF.

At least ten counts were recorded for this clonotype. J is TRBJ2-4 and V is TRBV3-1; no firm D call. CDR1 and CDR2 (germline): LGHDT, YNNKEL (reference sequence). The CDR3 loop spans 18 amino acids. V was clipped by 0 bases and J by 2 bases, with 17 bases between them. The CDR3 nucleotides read TGTGCCAGCAGCCAAGATACAATAATAGTTAAAACCAAAAACATTCAGTACTTC. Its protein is CASSQDTIIVKTKNIQYF.

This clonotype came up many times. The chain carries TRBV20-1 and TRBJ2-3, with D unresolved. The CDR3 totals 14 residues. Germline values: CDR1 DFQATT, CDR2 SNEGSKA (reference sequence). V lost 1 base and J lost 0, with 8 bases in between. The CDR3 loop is CSARVVTSTDTQYF. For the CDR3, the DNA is TGCAGTGCTAGAGTGGTGACAAGCACAGATACGCAGTATTTT.

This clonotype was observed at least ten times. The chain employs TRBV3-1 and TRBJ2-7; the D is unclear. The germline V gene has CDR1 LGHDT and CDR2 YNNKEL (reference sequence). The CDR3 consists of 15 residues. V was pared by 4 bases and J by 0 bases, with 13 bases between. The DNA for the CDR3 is TGTGCCAGCAGCCTGGCCGGCAAAAGCTCCTACGAGCAGTACTTC. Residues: CASSLAGKSSYEQYF.

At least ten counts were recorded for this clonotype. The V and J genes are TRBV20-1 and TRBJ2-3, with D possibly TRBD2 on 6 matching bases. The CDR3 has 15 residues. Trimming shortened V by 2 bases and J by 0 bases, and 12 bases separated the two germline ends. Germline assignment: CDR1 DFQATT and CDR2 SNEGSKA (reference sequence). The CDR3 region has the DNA TGCAGTGCTAGAATGCGGGGCATAAGCACAGATACGCAGTATTTT. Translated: CSARMRGISTDTQYF.

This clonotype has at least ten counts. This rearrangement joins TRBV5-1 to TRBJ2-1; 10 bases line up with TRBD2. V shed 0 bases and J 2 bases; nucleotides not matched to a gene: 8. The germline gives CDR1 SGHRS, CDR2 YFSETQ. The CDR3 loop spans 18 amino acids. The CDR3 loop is CASSLDPSGGATYNEQFF. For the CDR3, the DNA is TGCGCCAGCAGCTTGGATCCTAGCGGGGGCGCGACCTACAATGAGCAGTTCTTC.